This T cell receptor (beta chain) was sequenced in a study of T cell responses to AZD1222 COVID-19 vaccine. Sequencing used immunoSEQ multiplex PCR; TCRdb keeps in-frame clones, though not all of them. The data show approximately 150,000 clones, roughly 85% seen once. Broader study findings: At baseline, seropositivity was found in only six AZD1222 recipients. Spike-spanning, vaccine-associated CD4 TCRs were dominant at 160-218 and 743-854. Clonal diversity may have been underestimated, and the donors were mostly white British, with more females than males. Of spike-specific TCRs, nearly half reportedly target regions left unmutated in variants.

This clone has just one count. Its antigen is unknown. Germline CDR1 reads MNHEY; CDR2 reads SMNVEV (reference sequence). The length of the CDR3 is 14 residues. V was cut by 6 bases and J by 2 bases, with 11 bases left in between. The clonotype originates from an adult who received the AZD1222 COVID-19 vaccine. This rearrangement joins TRBV27 to TRBJ1-5, with unresolved D. The sample in question was peripheral blood, obtained 28 days after the second AZD1222 dose. This CDR3 is CASSPLVGNQPQHF. The CDR3 bases are TGTGCCAGCAGCCCACTGGTGGGCAATCAGCCCCAGCATTTT.